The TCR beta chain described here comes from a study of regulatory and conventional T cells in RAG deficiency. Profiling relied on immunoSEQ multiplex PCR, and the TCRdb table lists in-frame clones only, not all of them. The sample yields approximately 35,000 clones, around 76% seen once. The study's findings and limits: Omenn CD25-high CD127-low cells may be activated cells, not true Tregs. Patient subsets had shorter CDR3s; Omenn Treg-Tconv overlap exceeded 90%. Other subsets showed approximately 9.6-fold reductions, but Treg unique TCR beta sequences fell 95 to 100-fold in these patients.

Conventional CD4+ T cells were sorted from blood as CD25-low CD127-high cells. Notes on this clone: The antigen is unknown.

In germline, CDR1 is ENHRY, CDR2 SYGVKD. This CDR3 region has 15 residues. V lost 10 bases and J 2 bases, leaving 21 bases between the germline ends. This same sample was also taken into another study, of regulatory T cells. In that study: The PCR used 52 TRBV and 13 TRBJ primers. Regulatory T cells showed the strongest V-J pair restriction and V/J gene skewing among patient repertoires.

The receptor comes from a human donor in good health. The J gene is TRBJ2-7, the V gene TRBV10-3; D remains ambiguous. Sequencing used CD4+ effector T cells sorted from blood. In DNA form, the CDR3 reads TGTGCCACCGTCGAGCAGGTCGCCCTAACCTACGAGCAGTACTTC. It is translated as CATVEQVALTYEQYF.